This TCR beta chain was observed in a study of shared clonotypes between healthy human individuals. Memory CD4+ cells were the fraction left after CD45RA+ naive selection. This clone was observed once. This CDR3 has 16 residues. V lost 5 bases and J lost 5; bases outside the gene matches: 14. In germline, CDR1 is MNHNY, CDR2 SVGAGI (reference sequence). This table comes from immunoSEQ multiplex PCR, and its TCRdb copy is limited to in-frame clones, with some not included. The sample includes about 1.1 million clones, 60% to 85% of them seen just once. J is TRBJ2-5 and V is TRBV6-6; 7 nucleotides line up with TRBD2. The clonotype was recovered from a man between 18 and 35 years old in good health. Some clones in this sample may be carry-over from other donors' samples. Sequencing was performed on memory CD4+ T cells from PBMCs. Subset in this sample: CD45RA-negative fraction. This CDR3 is CASSRQLGLGTETQYF. Here the CDR3 DNA reads TGTGCCAGCAGTCGTCAACTTGGACTAGGAACGGAGACCCAGTACTTC.